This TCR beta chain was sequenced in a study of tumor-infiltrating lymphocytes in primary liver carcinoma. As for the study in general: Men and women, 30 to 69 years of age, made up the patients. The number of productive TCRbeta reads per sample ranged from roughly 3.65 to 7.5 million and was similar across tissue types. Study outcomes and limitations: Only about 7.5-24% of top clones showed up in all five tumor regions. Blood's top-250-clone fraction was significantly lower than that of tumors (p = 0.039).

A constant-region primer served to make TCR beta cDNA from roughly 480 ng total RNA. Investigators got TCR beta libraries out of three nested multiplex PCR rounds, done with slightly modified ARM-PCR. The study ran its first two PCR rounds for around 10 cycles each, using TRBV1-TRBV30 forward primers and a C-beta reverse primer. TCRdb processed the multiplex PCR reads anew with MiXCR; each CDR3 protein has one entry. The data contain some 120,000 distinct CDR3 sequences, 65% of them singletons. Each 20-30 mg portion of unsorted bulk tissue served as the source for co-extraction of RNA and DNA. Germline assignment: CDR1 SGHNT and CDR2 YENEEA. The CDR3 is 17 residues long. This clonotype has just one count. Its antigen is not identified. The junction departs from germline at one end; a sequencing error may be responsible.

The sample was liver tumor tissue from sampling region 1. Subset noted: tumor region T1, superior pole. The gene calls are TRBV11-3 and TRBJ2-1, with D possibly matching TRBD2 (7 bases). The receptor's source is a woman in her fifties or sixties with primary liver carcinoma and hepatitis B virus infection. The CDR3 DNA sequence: TGTACCAGCAGCACCCGGGGGGCGCGGACCATGGGCAATGAGCGGTTCTTC. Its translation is CTSSTRGARTMGNERFF.